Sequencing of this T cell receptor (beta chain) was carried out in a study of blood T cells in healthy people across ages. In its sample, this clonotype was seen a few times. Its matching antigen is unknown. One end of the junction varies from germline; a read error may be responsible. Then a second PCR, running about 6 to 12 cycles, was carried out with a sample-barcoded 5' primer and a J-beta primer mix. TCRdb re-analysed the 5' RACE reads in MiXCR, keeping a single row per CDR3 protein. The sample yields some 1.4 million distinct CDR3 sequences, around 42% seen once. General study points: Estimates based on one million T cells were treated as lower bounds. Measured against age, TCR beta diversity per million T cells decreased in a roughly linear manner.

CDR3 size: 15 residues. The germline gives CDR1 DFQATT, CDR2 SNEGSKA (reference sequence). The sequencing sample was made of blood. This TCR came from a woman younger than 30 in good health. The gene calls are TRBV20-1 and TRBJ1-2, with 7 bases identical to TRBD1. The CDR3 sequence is CSARDDDRVVYGYTF. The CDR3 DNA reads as TGCAGTGCTCGAGATGACGACAGGGTCGTATATGGCTACACCTTC.